These 12 T cell receptor beta chains were sequenced from one sample in a study of T cell repertoires in cytomegalovirus infection. TCRdb recomputed calls from the reads with MiXCR, one row per CDR3 protein. The sample holds hundreds of thousands of distinct CDR3 sequences, more than 40% seen once. The antigens for these receptors are not known. The sample in question was cultured PBMCs, obtained from culture after CMV antigen stimulation. The receptors were gathered from a human donor in good health (CMV status not recorded). Some clones in this sample may be carry-over from other donors' samples.

This clonotype was recorded a few times. The V gene is TRBV6-1, the J gene TRBJ2-3, with 8 bases that match TRBD1. CDR1 and CDR2 from the germline V gene are MNHNS and SASEGT. CDR3 size: 16 residues. V was pared by 7 bases and J by 5 bases, with 14 bases of the junction left unmatched. CDR3 loop: CASNPLPGTGGDTQYF. The CDR3 DNA reads TGTGCCAGCAACCCACTTCCCGGGACAGGTGGAGATACGCAGTATTTT.

In nucleotides, the CDR3 is TGCGCCAGCAGCCAAATCCGGACACTGGGGAATGAGCAGTTCTTC. Translation: CASSQIRTLGNEQFF. The genes are TRBV4-1 and TRBJ2-1; D is perhaps TRBD1 (5 bases). The CDR3 length is 15 residues. The V and J ends lost 2 bases and 7 bases respectively, with 15 bases between them. Germline CDR1 reads MGHRA; CDR2 reads YSYEKL.

The gene calls are TRBV12-3 or TRBV12-4 and TRBJ2-2; D assignment may be TRBD1 or TRBD2 (7 bases each). CDR3 length: 15 amino acids. Trimming took off 5 bases at V and 4 bases at J, with 14 bases between the two ends. Written as DNA, the CDR3 is TGTGCCAGCAGTGCTCAGGGGGGGGTCACCGGGGAGCTGTTTTTT. Its protein is CASSAQGGVTGELFF.

The gene calls are TRBV4-1 and TRBJ1-5; tentatively, D is TRBD1 (6 bases). Germline values: CDR1 MGHRA, CDR2 YSYEKL. The CDR3 consists of 16 residues. Trimming took 1 base from V and 5 from J, leaving 15 bases between them. The CDR3 is CASSQVSGGADQPQHF. In nucleotides, the CDR3 is TGCGCCAGCAGCCAAGTATCGGGGGGCGCGGATCAGCCCCAGCATTTT.

This clonotype has a handful of counts. V is TRBV7-2 and J is TRBJ1-6; TRBD1 might be the D (5 bases). The CDR3 totals 15 residues. The germline CDR1 and CDR2 sequences are SGHTA and FQGNSA. Trimming left V 2 bases short and J 0 bases short, with 5 bases between. The CDR3 sequence is CASSLTGSYNSPLHF. CDR3 nucleotide sequence: TGTGCCAGCAGCTTAACAGGCTCCTATAATTCACCCCTCCACTTT.

On this clonotype itself: Its ends do not fully match the called genes, so a read error is possible. V and J are TRBV11-3 and TRBJ2-4, with 10 nucleotides matching TRBD2. The CDR3 is 13 amino acids. In germline, CDR1 is SGHNT, CDR2 YENEEA. CDR3 sequence reads: CASSLGVSGRPSF. CDR3 bases: TGTGCCAGCAGCTTAGGTGTTAGCGGGAGGCCTTCCTTC.

The chain employs TRBV7-7 and TRBJ2-3; 8 nucleotides line up with TRBD2. This CDR3 has 15 amino acids. Trimming at V came to 3 bases and at J to 2 bases, leaving 4 bases not matched to a gene. CDR1 and CDR2 from the germline V gene are SSHAT and FNYEAQ (reference sequence). The CDR3 region is CASSLLAGPTDTQYF. CDR3 nucleotide sequence: TGTGCCAGCAGCTTGCTAGCGGGCCCCACAGATACGCAGTATTTT.

This clonotype appeared a few times. The chain recombines TRBV6-5 with TRBJ2-1; 8 nucleotides match TRBD1. This CDR3 spans 16 amino acids. Germline values: CDR1 MNHEY, CDR2 SVGAGI. The junction had 7 bases not matched to a gene; V was cut back by 1 base and J by 5 bases. The CDR3 DNA reads TGTGCCAGCAGTTACTTAGCAGGGGGCTACAACAATGAGCAGTTCTTC. It is translated as CASSYLAGGYNNEQFF.

This chain joins TRBV6-2 or TRBV6-3 and TRBJ2-7, with 7 bases matching TRBD1. There are 15 residues in the CDR3. Trimming removed 6 bases from V and 0 bases from J; junction bases left unmatched: 8. CDR1 and CDR2 from the germline V gene are MNHEY and SVGEGT. The chain's CDR3 is CASRNRGWSSYEQYF. DNA of the CDR3: TGTGCCAGCAGAAACAGGGGATGGAGCTCCTACGAGCAGTACTTC.

There are a few counts of this clonotype. The chain couples TRBV7-2 to TRBJ2-1, with D perhaps being TRBD1 or TRBD2 (6 bases each). In germline, CDR1 is SGHTA, CDR2 FQGNSA. The CDR3 is 14 amino acids. The ends were cut back, 8 bases at V and 6 bases at J, with 17 bases in the middle. The CDR3 is CASRSSGAFNEQFF. The CDR3 bases are TGTGCCAGCCGATCGTCGGGGGCCTTCAATGAGCAGTTCTTC.

This clonotype came up a few times. The chain uses TRBV5-4 and TRBJ2-3, with D tentatively TRBD1 or TRBD2 (5 bases each). Germline-derived CDR1 and CDR2 are SGHNT and YYREEE (reference sequence). Trimming left V 3 bases short and J 4 bases short, with 27 bases between. The CDR3 has 19 amino acids. The CDR3 DNA reads TGTGCCAGCAGCTCGGCACCCGGGGCTTCTCGAGCGGTCGCAGATACGCAGTATTTT. This translates into CASSSAPGASRAVADTQYF.

This rearrangement joins TRBV15 to TRBJ1-5, with 9 positions matching TRBD1. Germline lookup yields CDR1 LNHNV and CDR2 YYDKDF (reference sequence). There are 15 residues in the CDR3. The J segment lost 6 bases and the V segment lost 4 bases, leaving 7 bases of the junction unmatched. This CDR3 reads CATSTDRGGGQPQHF. CDR3 sequence (DNA): TGTGCCACCAGCACGGACAGGGGCGGGGGTCAGCCCCAGCATTTT.